This entry is about one T cell receptor beta chain. The read halts 3 residues ahead of the CDR3 end, with the missing end drawn from the germline J gene. Trimming stripped 1 base from V and 5 bases from J, with 15 bases between. The length of the CDR3 is 16 residues. Germline V gene sequence: CDR1 SGHDN, CDR2 FVKESK. Only in-frame clones appear in the TCRdb table, and some are missing; sequencing was by immunoSEQ multiplex PCR. The sample's table shows around 30,000 clones. These data originate in a study of T cells in women clearing cervical HPV infection. Looking at the study overall: Women with histologically confirmed HPV16-related CIN3 or worse, 2 with invasive cancer, served as cases. Control women cleared a single incident HPV16 infection within 12 months. HLA type could not be excluded as a confounder.

Sequenced material: blood buffy coat. The sequence came from a woman aged 18-70 years with a cervical HPV16 infection that either progressed to CIN3+ or cleared (not recorded which). The chain recombines TRBV14 with TRBJ2-1; D is perhaps TRBD2 (6 bases). This CDR3 is CASSQVGGVRHNEQFF. The CDR3 bases that were read are TGTGCCAGCAGCCAAGTCGGAGGGGTCAGACACAATGAG.